The 20 T cell receptor beta chains presented below share a single source sample, sequenced in a study of T cell changes during pregnancy in multiple sclerosis. Data came from immunoSEQ multiplex PCR; TCRdb stores just in-frame clones and leaves some out. This sample has tens of thousands of clones, with roughly 94% found just once. The specimen was CD8+ T cells from peripheral blood mononuclear cells, collected after pregnancy. The receptors shown here come from a female donor with multiple sclerosis, enrolled in a pregnancy study.

The CDR3 DNA reads TGTGCCAGCAGTCCATTACAGGGGTACGAGCAGTACTTC. This encodes CASSPLQGYEQYF. This chain connects TRBV6-5 to TRBJ2-7; 7 bases align to TRBD1. Germline V gene lookup returns CDR1 MNHEY and CDR2 SVGAGI. The CDR3 contains 13 residues. The ends lost 5 bases at V and 4 bases at J; junction bases unmatched: 5.

The chain couples TRBV2 to TRBJ2-5, with TRBD1 matching 9 bases. V trimming: 6 bases; J trimming: 5 bases; junction bases outside the gene matches: 7. Germline CDR1 is SNHLY and CDR2 is FYNNEI. The CDR3 totals 14 residues. The CDR3 is CASRRDREWETQYF. As DNA, the CDR3 is TGTGCCAGCAGACGGGACAGGGAGTGGGAGACCCAGTACTTC.

This clone showed up just a few times. The CDR3 sequence: CSARDRGFF. CDR3 in DNA: TGCAGTGCTAGAGATCGCGGTTTCTTT. The chain couples TRBV20-1 to TRBJ1-1; the D is unclear. CDR1 and CDR2 from the germline V gene are DFQATT and SNEGSKA (reference sequence). This CDR3 is 9 amino acids long. Trimming removed 0 bases at V and 13 bases at J, with 6 bases between.

The chain carries TRBV9 and TRBJ2-1; 9 bases match TRBD2. CDR1 SGDLS and CDR2 YYNGEE come from the germline V gene. Trimming removed 4 bases from V and 6 bases from J; junction bases left unmatched: 8. This CDR3 is built from 15 residues. The CDR3 DNA follows: TGTGCCAGCAGCCCCCCAGCGGGAGGACTCAATGAGCAGTTCTTC. This translates into CASSPPAGGLNEQFF.

This chain uses TRBV5-4 with TRBJ2-2, with 10 bases fitting TRBD1. The CDR3 length is 17 residues. Germline V CDR1 and CDR2: SGHNT, YYREEE (reference sequence). The ends lost 9 bases at V and 4 bases at J; junction bases unmatched: 15. Here the CDR3 DNA reads TGTGCCACCACCTCAACGCTGACAGGGGGCTCCACCGGGGAGCTGTTTTTT. Amino acids: CATTSTLTGGSTGELFF.

The V call is TRBV27, the J call TRBJ1-4, with D hard to call. The CDR3 runs to 13 residues. The V and J ends lost 5 bases and 7 bases respectively, with 11 bases between them. Looked up from germline, CDR1 is MNHEY and CDR2 is SMNVEV (reference sequence). CDR3 loop: CASSPRGVEKLFF. CDR3 DNA sequence: TGTGCCAGCAGTCCGCGGGGAGTTGAAAAACTGTTTTTT.

The J gene is TRBJ2-1, the V gene TRBV25-1, with D tentatively TRBD2 (6 bases). V was clipped by 10 bases and J by 8 bases, with 18 bases between them. Germline V gene lookup returns CDR1 MGHDK and CDR2 SYGVNS. CDR3 length: 13 amino acids. The CDR3 bases are TGTGCCACAGAGACGGGAGAATCGTATGAGCAGTTCTTC. Its protein product is CATETGESYEQFF.

The chain carries TRBV4-1 and TRBJ2-7; 7 bases align to TRBD2. CDR1 MGHRA and CDR2 YSYEKL come from the germline V gene. Trimming cost V 1 base and J 2 bases; bases outside gene matches: 2. The CDR3 loop spans 14 amino acids. CDR3 protein: CASSQAGLAYEQYF. Written as DNA, the CDR3 is TGCGCCAGCAGCCAAGCCGGACTAGCCTACGAGCAGTACTTC.

The genes are TRBV29-1 and TRBJ2-1; 7 bases align to TRBD2. Germline-derived CDR1 and CDR2 are SQVTM and ANQGSEA. This CDR3 spans 16 amino acids. The J segment lost 5 bases and the V segment lost 5 bases, leaving 15 bases of the junction unmatched. This CDR3 reads CSVQGPSGIFNNEQFF. DNA for the CDR3: TGCAGCGTTCAGGGTCCCAGCGGGATTTTTAACAATGAGCAGTTCTTC.

This clone was counted a few times. The V and J genes are TRBV29-1 and TRBJ1-1; tentatively, D is TRBD1 (5 bases). The ends were cut back, 6 bases at V and 4 bases at J, with 15 bases in the middle. Germline V lookup: CDR1 SQVTM, CDR2 ANQGSEA. The length of the CDR3 is 13 residues. The CDR3 loop reads CSVAGTLTTEAFF. The CDR3 DNA sequence: TGCAGCGTCGCTGGGACTTTGACCACTGAAGCTTTCTTT.

DNA for the CDR3: TGTGCCAGCAGTTCCCTTAGTCAGGCGTCCGAGCAGTTCTTC. Protein product: CASSSLSQASEQFF. The chain links TRBV6-5 to TRBJ2-1; D remains unclear. The germline gives CDR1 MNHEY, CDR2 SVGAGI. The CDR3 has 14 residues. V was cut by 4 bases and J by 10 bases, with 17 bases left in between.

The chain has TRBV4-3 and TRBJ1-1, with TRBD1 as a possible D gene (5 bases). This CDR3 region has 16 residues. Germline V CDR1 and CDR2: LGHNA, YSLEER. V was clipped by 0 bases and J by 1 base, with 12 bases between them. The CDR3 nucleotides are TGCGCCAGCAGCCAAGATGGGGCGTGGGAGAACACTGAAGCTTTCTTT. It encodes CASSQDGAWENTEAFF.

V usage is TRBV4-3 and J usage is TRBJ2-1; D might be TRBD1 (5 bases). V gave up 0 bases and J gave up 3 bases, with 9 bases separating them. The CDR3 totals 15 residues. Germline V gene data show CDR1 as LGHNA and CDR2 as YSLEER. The CDR3 bases are TGCGCCAGCAGCCAAGACAGGGTAGGCTACAATGAGCAGTTCTTC. Protein: CASSQDRVGYNEQFF.

The chain has TRBV7-9 and TRBJ2-3; TRBD2 is a possible D gene (5 bases). CDR3 length equals 16 residues. The V gene lost 4 bases and the J gene lost 2 bases, with 16 bases spanning the gap. Germline values: CDR1 SEHNR, CDR2 FQNEAQ (reference sequence). The CDR3 DNA reads TGTGCCAGCAGCTCAAGGATGGCGGAGGCCACAGATACGCAGTATTTT. Translation: CASSSRMAEATDTQYF.

V is TRBV27 and J is TRBJ2-1; weak D call: TRBD2 (5 bases). CDR3 length equals 14 residues. The V gene lost 2 bases and the J gene lost 9 bases, with 14 bases spanning the gap. In germline, CDR1 is MNHEY, CDR2 SMNVEV (reference sequence). CDR3 protein: CASSLGGPLGEQFF. As DNA, the CDR3 is TGTGCCAGCAGTTTAGGAGGCCCATTGGGTGAGCAGTTCTTC.

The V gene is TRBV7-9, the J gene TRBJ2-7; D perhaps matches TRBD1 (6 bases). The V gene's germline CDR1 is SEHNR and CDR2 FQNEAQ (reference sequence). The CDR3 is 12 amino acids. V was clipped by 5 bases and J by 4 bases, with 9 bases between them. The CDR3 coding sequence is TGTGCCAGCAGCGCAGGACAGTACGAGCAGTACTTC. Translating it yields CASSAGQYEQYF. The variable domain in full, completed from reference TRBV7-9 and TRBJ2-7, reads DTGVSQNPRHKITKRGQNVTFRCDPISEHNRLYWYRQTLGQGPEFLTYFQNEAQLEKSRLLSDRFSAERPKGSFSTLEIQRTEQGDSAMYLCASSAGQYEQYFGPGTRLTVT.

The rearrangement links TRBV14 to TRBJ2-3; 8 bases map to TRBD2. Unmatched junction bases numbered 13, after V lost 5 bases and J lost 6 bases. The CDR3 totals 16 residues. Germline V gene lookup returns CDR1 SGHDN and CDR2 FVKESK. The DNA for the CDR3 is TGTGCCAGCAGCTCAAGCTTCGGACTAGCCGACGATACGCAGTATTTT. Translation gives CASSSSFGLADDTQYF.

The chain employs TRBV4-1 and TRBJ1-2, with 10 bases fitting TRBD1. Looked up from germline, CDR1 is MGHRA and CDR2 is YSYEKL. The CDR3 is made up of 15 amino acids. V shed 4 bases and J 12 bases; nucleotides not matched to a gene: 14. The CDR3 spells CASSPTGQGPLFNTF. CDR3 coding DNA: TGCGCCAGCAGCCCGACGGGACAGGGGCCCCTCTTTAACACCTTC.

CDR3 residues: CASSSGQGTPNEQFF. The CDR3 bases are TGTGCCAGCAGTTCGGGACAGGGGACACCCAATGAGCAGTTCTTC. This chain uses TRBV28 with TRBJ2-1, with 10 nucleotides matching TRBD1. CDR3 length: 15 amino acids. Germline V gene data show CDR1 as MDHEN and CDR2 as SYDVKM. V lost 4 bases and J lost 6; bases outside the gene matches: 6.

DNA for the CDR3: TGTGCCAGCAGCTTAACCGGCGGGAGTGTGGAGACCCAGTACTTC. Translation gives CASSLTGGSVETQYF. V gene TRBV7-3 combines with J gene TRBJ2-5; the match to TRBD2 covers 7 bases. V lost 0 bases to trimming and J lost 5 bases; unmatched junction nucleotides: 6. Germline loops: CDR1 SGHTA, CDR2 FQGTGA. This CDR3 spans 15 amino acids.